Presented here are 20 T cell receptor beta chains from one specimen sequenced in a study of blood T cell repertoires in COVID-19. Assay: immunoSEQ multiplex PCR; the TCRdb copy retains only in-frame clones and omits some. The sample shows some 99,000 clones, 84% of them seen only once. Material for sequencing was peripheral blood. These receptors originate from a woman in her 50s with acute or convalescent COVID-19.

The chain couples TRBV30 to TRBJ2-6; no firm D call. V was cut by 1 base and J by 4 bases, with 5 bases left in between. This CDR3 contains 13 residues. The V gene's germline CDR1 is GTSNPN and CDR2 SVGIG (reference sequence). The CDR3 DNA follows: TGTGCCTGGAGTGGGCACGGGGCCAACGTCCTGACTTTC. Residues: CAWSGHGANVLTF.

The chain recombines TRBV19 with TRBJ2-3; 14 bases are a match to TRBD2. The CDR3 totals 17 residues. Germline loops: CDR1 LNHDA, CDR2 SQIVND (reference sequence). The V and J ends lost 6 bases and 2 bases, in that order; junction bases with no gene match: 7. The CDR3 sequence is CASRRLAGGLVTDTQYF. In DNA, the CDR3 is TGTGCCAGTAGGCGACTAGCGGGGGGGCTAGTCACAGATACGCAGTATTTT.

This chain joins TRBV10-3 and TRBJ1-1, with a possible D match to TRBD1 (5 bases). The CDR3 contains 14 residues. Trimming removed 3 bases from V and 2 bases from J, with 10 bases in between. The germline gives CDR1 ENHRY, CDR2 SYGVKD. In DNA, the CDR3 is TGTGCCATCAGTGATCACAGGTTCAACACTGAAGCTTTCTTT. It is translated as CAISDHRFNTEAFF.

The genes are TRBV28 and TRBJ1-1, with D unclear. The ends were cut back, 4 bases at V and 2 bases at J, with 11 bases in the middle. This CDR3 is built from 14 residues. Germline V gene data show CDR1 as MDHEN and CDR2 as SYDVKM. The DNA of the CDR3 is TGTGCCAGCAGTTCCTCAGGTCTAAACACTGAAGCTTTCTTT. Protein sequence: CASSSSGLNTEAFF. Full variable domain (outside the CDR3, taken from reference TRBV28 and TRBJ1-1): DVKVTQSSRYLVKRTGEKVFLECVQDMDHENMFWYRQDPGLGLRLIYFSYDVKMKEKGDIPEGYSVSREKKERFSLILESASTNQTSMYLCASSSSGLNTEAFFGQGTRLTVV.

This sequence joins TRBV19 and TRBJ2-1; D is unclear. There are 12 residues in the CDR3. CDR1 and CDR2 (germline): LNHDA, SQIVND (reference sequence). Between the trimmed V and J ends, which lost 5 bases and 6 bases, there was a span of 8 bases. This chain's CDR3 is CASSLRPNEQFF. The CDR3 DNA reads TGTGCCAGTAGTCTCCGTCCCAATGAGCAGTTCTTC.

The CDR3 reads CASSPSTSGAGGYEQYF. Here the CDR3 DNA reads TGTGCCAGCAGCCCTTCGACTAGCGGGGCGGGAGGCTACGAGCAGTACTTC. The chain recombines TRBV7-6 with TRBJ2-7; 11 positions match TRBD2. The V and J ends lost 5 bases and 3 bases, in that order; junction bases with no gene match: 12. Germline V gives CDR1 SGHVS, CDR2 FNYEAQ. This CDR3 contains 17 residues.

The chain joins TRBV5-1 to TRBJ2-1, with D perhaps TRBD2 (6 bases). The V gene lost 2 bases and the J gene lost 1 base, with 7 bases spanning the gap. CDR1 and CDR2 (germline): SGHRS, YFSETQ. There are 14 residues in the CDR3. The CDR3 loop is CASSFAGSYNEQFF. The CDR3 DNA is TGCGCCAGCAGCTTTGCGGGATCCTACAATGAGCAGTTCTTC.

This CDR3 reads CASSLYQNEQFF. The DNA of the CDR3 is TGTGCCAGCAGCCTATATCAAAATGAGCAGTTCTTC. The V and J genes are TRBV12-3 or TRBV12-4 and TRBJ2-1; D not certain. V lost 6 bases and J 7 bases, leaving 10 bases between the germline ends. The CDR3 has 12 amino acids.

The rearrangement uses TRBV19 and TRBJ2-3; 8 bases agree with TRBD2. Trimming took 6 bases from V and 0 from J; bases not matched to a gene: 5. The CDR3 loop spans 15 amino acids. CDR1 is LNHDA and CDR2 is SQIVND in the germline V gene (reference sequence). The CDR3 region is CASRRSGVSTDTQYF. CDR3 in DNA: TGTGCCAGTAGACGTAGCGGGGTTAGCACAGATACGCAGTATTTT.

A note on this clone: Sequence at one end of the junction differs from germline and may be a read error. The CDR3 DNA reads TGCAGCGTTGAACGCGAGGGGGCCCCCTTATTC. Its translation: CSVEREGAPLF. The genes are TRBV29-1 and TRBJ2-7, with 7 bases identical to TRBD1. CDR1 is SQVTM, CDR2 ANQGSEA, per germline. There are 11 residues in the CDR3.

This chain connects TRBV30 to TRBJ1-6, with 9 bases fitting TRBD1. CDR1 and CDR2 from the germline V gene are GTSNPN and SVGIG (reference sequence). The CDR3 totals 15 residues. V trimming: 3 bases; J trimming: 7 bases; junction bases outside the gene matches: 7. The CDR3 DNA follows: TGTGCCTGGAGACCGGACAGGGGAAGGAATTCACCCCTCCACTTT. Translation: CAWRPDRGRNSPLHF. Based on the CDR3 plus reference TRBV30 and TRBJ1-6, the full variable domain is SQTIHQWPATLVQPVGSPLSLECTVEGTSNPNLYWYRQAAGRGLQLLFYSVGIGQISSEVPQNLSASRPQDRQFILSSKKLLLSDSGFYLCAWRPDRGRNSPLHFGNGTRLTVT.

V gene TRBV9 combines with J gene TRBJ2-2; no reliable D call. The CDR3 is made up of 14 amino acids. The V end was cut by 0 bases, the J end by 2 bases, with 5 bases between. From germline, CDR1 is SGDLS and CDR2 YYNGEE. The CDR3 region is CASSVAQNTGELFF. The CDR3 DNA is TGTGCCAGCAGCGTAGCACAAAACACCGGGGAGCTGTTTTTT. The full variable domain, in which reference TRBV9 and TRBJ2-2 provide the parts outside the CDR3, is DSGVTQTPKHLITATGQRVTLRCSPRSGDLSVYWYQQSLDQGLQFLIQYYNGEERAKGNILERFSAQQFPDLHSELNLSSLELGDSALYFCASSVAQNTGELFFGEGSRLTVL.

This clone was detected only once. The rearrangement links TRBV21-1 to TRBJ1-4; TRBD1 was called by the table and not checked on the DNA. TRBV21-1 is shown as a pseudogene. The CDR3 has 15 residues. The CDR3 is CASSEKAGRGEKLFF. The CDR3 nucleotides read TGTGCCAGCAGCGAAAAAGCAGGAAGGGGTGAAAAACTGTTTTTT.

This chain connects TRBV30 to TRBJ1-1; 7 bases are a match to TRBD1. V lost 3 bases to trimming and J lost 7 bases; unmatched junction nucleotides: 2. Germline CDR1 reads GTSNPN; CDR2 reads SVGIG (reference sequence). The CDR3 extends over 11 amino acids. DNA for the CDR3: TGTGCCTGGAGACGACAGGGTGAAGCTTTCTTT. As protein: CAWRRQGEAFF.

The J gene is TRBJ1-2, the V gene TRBV6-4; a weak D match, TRBD1 (5 bases). Trimming shortened V by 0 bases and J by 1 base, and 9 bases separated the two germline ends. Germline V gene lookup returns CDR1 MRHNA and CDR2 SNTAGT. The CDR3 spans 15 residues. The CDR3 region has the DNA TGTGCCAGCAGTGACTCGAGTAGGGGTAACTATGGCTACACCTTC. It yields the protein CASSDSSRGNYGYTF.

This chain joins TRBV27 and TRBJ1-2; no definite D call. This CDR3 is built from 12 residues. Trimming shortened V by 4 bases and J by 8 bases, and 11 bases separated the two germline ends. Germline assignment: CDR1 MNHEY and CDR2 SMNVEV (reference sequence). This CDR3 reads CASSSRVGGYTF. CDR3 DNA: TGTGCCAGCAGTTCCCGAGTCGGGGGCTACACCTTC.

The V and J genes are TRBV5-1 and TRBJ2-2; 9 nucleotides align to TRBD1. In germline, CDR1 is SGHRS, CDR2 YFSETQ. The junction had 10 bases not matched to a gene; V was cut back by 5 bases and J by 5 bases. The CDR3 totals 16 residues. The CDR3 loop reads CASSAGTGIKTGELFF. CDR3 bases: TGCGCCAGCAGTGCTGGGACAGGGATCAAGACCGGGGAGCTGTTTTTT.

The table lists this clone with a count of one. The gene calls are TRBV5-6 and TRBJ1-5; D gene unclear. Germline V gene sequence: CDR1 SGHDT, CDR2 YYEEEE. Trimming removed 0 bases at V and 15 bases at J, with 10 bases between. The CDR3 totals 11 residues. The CDR3 DNA is TGTGCCAGCAGCTTGGGGCCAGGCCGGCATTTT. The encoded protein is CASSLGPGRHF.

The gene calls are TRBV2 and TRBJ1-1; possible D gene TRBD1, 6 bases. Germline CDR1 is SNHLY and CDR2 is FYNNEI. V was shortened by 7 bases and J by 7 bases, with 19 bases between the two germline ends. The CDR3 covers 14 residues. The CDR3 loop reads CASTRGGSQFEAFF. The DNA for the CDR3 is TGTGCCAGCACCCGAGGGGGTTCTCAATTTGAAGCTTTCTTT.

This chain links TRBV5-5 with TRBJ1-2; TRBD1 matches at 8 bases. The CDR3 length is 14 residues. V lost 2 bases, J lost 2 bases, and 2 bases stayed unmatched. The germline gives CDR1 SGHKS, CDR2 YYEKEE (reference sequence). The DNA of the CDR3 is TGTGCCAGCAGCTTAGGACAGGGCAACTATGGCTACACCTTC. Translated: CASSLGQGNYGYTF.